A selection of T cell receptor beta chains follows, all from one sample in a study of human T cells and chemical hapten exposure. TCRdb redid the calling of the RACE reads with MiXCR, one entry per CDR3 protein. The sample has approximately 84,000 distinct CDR3 sequences; 9.5% to 13% are singletons. Sequenced material: whole blood, taken in connection with sensitization to the hapten diphenylcyclopropenone (DPC). These receptors all come from a man in his late teens or twenties with alopecia areata. Some clones in this sample may be carry-over from other donors' samples. CDR3s include the opening cysteine and the closing phenylalanine or tryptophan. A D gene is named only where the DNA matches it firmly. Clone size is given for some rows only: seen once, a few or many times, or a class if the clone is expanded.

clone_size: NA
j_call: TRBJ1-1
d_call: NA
v_call: TRBV11-2
cdr3_aa: CASSLESGGTEAFF
cdr3_nt: TGTGCCAGCAGCTTAGAGTCGGGGGGCACTGAAGCTTTCTTT

clone_size: many
j_call: TRBJ2-1
d_call: NA
v_call: TRBV7-9
cdr3_aa: CASSSLTLRGNEQFF
cdr3_nt: TGTGCCAGCAGCTCCCTCACGCTCAGAGGGAATGAGCAGTTCTTC

clone_size: many
j_call: TRBJ2-1
d_call: NA
v_call: TRBV7-2
cdr3_aa: CASSLSSGDNEQFF
cdr3_nt: TGTGCCAGCAGCTTAAGCTCAGGGGACAATGAGCAGTTCTTC

clone_size: NA
j_call: TRBJ1-1
d_call: NA
v_call: TRBV5-1
cdr3_aa: CASSGRGSVNTEAFF
cdr3_nt: TGCGCCAGCAGCGGCCGGGGCTCGGTAAACACTGAAGCTTTCTTT

clone_size: NA
j_call: TRBJ1-5
d_call: TRBD1
v_call: TRBV3-1
cdr3_aa: CASSQGQGLGQPQHF
cdr3_nt: TGTGCCAGCAGCCAAGGACAGGGACTCGGGCAGCCCCAGCATTTT

clone_size: NA
j_call: TRBJ2-1
d_call: NA
v_call: TRBV7-9
cdr3_aa: CASSSRDGIYNEQFF
cdr3_nt: TGTGCCAGCAGCTCCCGGGACGGGATCTACAATGAGCAGTTCTTC

clone_size: NA
j_call: TRBJ1-5
d_call: NA
v_call: TRBV2
cdr3_aa: CASSAGQPQHF
cdr3_nt: TGTGCCAGCAGTGCGGGGCAGCCCCAGCATTTT

clone_size: many
j_call: TRBJ2-3
d_call: NA
v_call: TRBV9
cdr3_aa: CASSVAGRDTQYF
cdr3_nt: TGTGCCAGCAGCGTAGCGGGGAGAGATACGCAGTATTTT

clone_size: few
j_call: TRBJ1-2
d_call: TRBD1
v_call: TRBV12-3/TRBV12-4
cdr3_aa: CASSLDRADGYTF
cdr3_nt: TGTGCCAGCAGCTTAGACAGGGCCGATGGCTACACCTTC

clone_size: NA
j_call: TRBJ2-3
d_call: NA
v_call: TRBV29-1
cdr3_aa: CSVPEYTDTQYF
cdr3_nt: TGCAGCGTTCCGGAGTACACAGATACGCAGTATTTT

clone_size: NA
j_call: TRBJ1-2
d_call: NA
v_call: TRBV2
cdr3_aa: CASSMGTAGYTF
cdr3_nt: TGTGCCAGCAGCATGGGGACCGCCGGCTACACCTTC

clone_size: NA
j_call: TRBJ2-5
d_call: TRBD1
v_call: TRBV6-2/TRBV6-3
cdr3_aa: CASSYQGQGTLETQYF
cdr3_nt: TGTGCCAGCAGTTACCAAGGACAGGGAACGCTAGAGACCCAGTACTTC

clone_size: NA
j_call: TRBJ1-1
d_call: NA
v_call: TRBV4-1
cdr3_aa: CASSQRQIGDTEAFF
cdr3_nt: TGCGCCAGCAGCCAACGACAGATTGGAGACACTGAAGCTTTCTTT

clone_size: few
j_call: TRBJ2-4
d_call: TRBD1
v_call: TRBV7-2
cdr3_aa: CASSPQGARSIQYF
cdr3_nt: TGTGCCAGCAGCCCTCAGGGGGCGCGGAGCATTCAGTACTTC

clone_size: many
j_call: TRBJ1-3
d_call: NA
v_call: TRBV18
cdr3_aa: CASSPPLGGARNTIYF
cdr3_nt: TGTGCCAGCTCACCACCCTTGGGAGGCGCGAGAAACACCATATATTTT

clone_size: few
j_call: TRBJ1-2
d_call: NA
v_call: TRBV5-4
cdr3_aa: CASSLRRKSYGYTF
cdr3_nt: TGTGCCAGCAGCTTGCGACGGAAATCCTATGGCTACACCTTC

clone_size: many
j_call: TRBJ1-5
d_call: NA
v_call: TRBV29-1
cdr3_aa: CSVAGGGNQPQHF
cdr3_nt: TGCAGCGTCGCCGGGGGTGGGAATCAGCCCCAGCATTTT

clone_size: NA
j_call: TRBJ1-5
d_call: NA
v_call: TRBV20-1
cdr3_aa: CSATTYGSTARHF
cdr3_nt: TGCAGTGCTACCACCTATGGGAGTACGGCCCGGCATTTT

clone_size: many
j_call: TRBJ1-5
d_call: TRBD1
v_call: TRBV9
cdr3_aa: CASSVDRGNQPQHF
cdr3_nt: TGTGCCAGCAGCGTCGACAGGGGGAATCAGCCCCAGCATTTT

clone_size: many
j_call: TRBJ2-3
d_call: NA
v_call: TRBV18
cdr3_aa: CASSPTRDTQYF
cdr3_nt: TGTGCCAGCTCACCGACCCGGGATACGCAGTATTTT